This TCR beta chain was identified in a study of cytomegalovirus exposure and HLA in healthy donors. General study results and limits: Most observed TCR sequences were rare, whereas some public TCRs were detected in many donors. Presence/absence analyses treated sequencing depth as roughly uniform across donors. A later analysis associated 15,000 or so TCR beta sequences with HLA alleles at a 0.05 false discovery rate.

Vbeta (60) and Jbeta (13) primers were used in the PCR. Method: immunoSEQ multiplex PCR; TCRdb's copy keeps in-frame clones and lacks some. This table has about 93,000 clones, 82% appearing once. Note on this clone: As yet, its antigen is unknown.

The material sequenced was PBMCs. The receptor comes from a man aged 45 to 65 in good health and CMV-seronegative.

The CDR3 DNA reads TGTGCCAGCACCTCGACAGAGAATGGCTACACCTTC. Translation gives CASTSTENGYTF. This rearrangement joins TRBV6-1 to TRBJ1-2; maybe TRBD1 (5 bases). CDR3 length equals 12 residues. The ends were cut back, 7 bases at V and 6 bases at J, with 12 bases in the middle. Germline V gene sequence: CDR1 MNHNS, CDR2 SASEGT.